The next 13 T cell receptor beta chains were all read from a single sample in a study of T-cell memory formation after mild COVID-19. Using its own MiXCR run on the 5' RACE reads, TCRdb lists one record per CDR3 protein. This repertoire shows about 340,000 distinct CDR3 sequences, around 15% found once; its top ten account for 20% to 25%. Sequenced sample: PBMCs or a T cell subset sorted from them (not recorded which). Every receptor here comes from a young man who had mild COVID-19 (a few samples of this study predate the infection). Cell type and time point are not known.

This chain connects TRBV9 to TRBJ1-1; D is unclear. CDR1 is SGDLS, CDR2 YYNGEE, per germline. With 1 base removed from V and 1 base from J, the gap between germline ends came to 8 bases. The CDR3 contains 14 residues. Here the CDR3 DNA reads TGTGCCAGCAGCGTAACGCCGGCGAACACTGAAGCTTTCTTT. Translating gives CASSVTPANTEAFF.

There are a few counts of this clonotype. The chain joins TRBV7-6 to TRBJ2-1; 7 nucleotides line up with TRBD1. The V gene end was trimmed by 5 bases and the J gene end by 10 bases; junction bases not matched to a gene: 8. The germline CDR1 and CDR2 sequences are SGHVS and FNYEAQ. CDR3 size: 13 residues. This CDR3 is CASSADRFEEQFF. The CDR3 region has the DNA TGTGCCAGCAGCGCGGACAGGTTCGAGGAGCAGTTCTTC.

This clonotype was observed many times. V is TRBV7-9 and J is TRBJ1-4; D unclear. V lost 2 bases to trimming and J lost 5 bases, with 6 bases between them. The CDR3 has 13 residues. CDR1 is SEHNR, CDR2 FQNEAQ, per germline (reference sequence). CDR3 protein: CASSLWQNEKLFF. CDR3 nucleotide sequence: TGTGCCAGCAGCTTATGGCAAAATGAAAAACTGTTTTTT.

CDR3 sequence (DNA): TGTGCCAGCAGTTTTAGGACGGAGGCTTTGGGTGGCTACACCTTC. It yields the protein CASSFRTEALGGYTF. The chain carries TRBV6-5 and TRBJ1-2; D is ambiguous. The CDR3 loop spans 15 amino acids. Germline loops: CDR1 MNHEY, CDR2 SVGAGI. The V end was cut by 4 bases, the J end by 7 bases, with 19 bases between.

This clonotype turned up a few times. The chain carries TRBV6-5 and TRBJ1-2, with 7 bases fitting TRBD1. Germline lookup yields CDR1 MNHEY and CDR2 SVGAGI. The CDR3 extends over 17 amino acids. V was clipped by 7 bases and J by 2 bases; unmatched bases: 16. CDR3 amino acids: CASTRGDRKTSNYGYTF. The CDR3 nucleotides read TGTGCCAGCACTAGGGGGGACAGAAAAACTTCAAACTATGGCTACACCTTC.

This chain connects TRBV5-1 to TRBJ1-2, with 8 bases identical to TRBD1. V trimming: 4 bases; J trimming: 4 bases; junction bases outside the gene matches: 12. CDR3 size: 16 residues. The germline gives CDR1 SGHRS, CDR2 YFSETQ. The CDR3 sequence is CASSESTGGFLYGYTF. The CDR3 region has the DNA TGCGCCAGCAGCGAGTCAACAGGGGGGTTCCTCTATGGCTACACCTTC.

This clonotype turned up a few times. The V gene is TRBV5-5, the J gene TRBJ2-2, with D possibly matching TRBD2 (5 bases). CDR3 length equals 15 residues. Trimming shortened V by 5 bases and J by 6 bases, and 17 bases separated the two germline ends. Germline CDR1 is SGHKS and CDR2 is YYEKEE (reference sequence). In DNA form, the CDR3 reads TGTGCCAGCAGACTGGACTTGCTCCTCGCCGGGGAGCTGTTTTTT. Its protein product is CASRLDLLLAGELFF.

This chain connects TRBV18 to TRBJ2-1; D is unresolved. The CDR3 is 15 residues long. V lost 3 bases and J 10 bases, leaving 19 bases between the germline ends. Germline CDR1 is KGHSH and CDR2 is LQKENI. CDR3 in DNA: TGTGCCAGCTCACCTTCTACCATTAGGGCCCGGGAGCAGTTCTTC. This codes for CASSPSTIRAREQFF.

DNA for the CDR3: TGTGCCAGCAGCACGCAACAGGGGGTCTATGGCTACACCTTC. The encoded protein is CASSTQQGVYGYTF. This chain links TRBV7-2 with TRBJ1-2; 8 nucleotides align to TRBD1. CDR1 is SGHTA, CDR2 FQGNSA, per germline. V lost 5 bases, J lost 4 bases, and 6 bases stayed unmatched. This CDR3 region has 14 residues.

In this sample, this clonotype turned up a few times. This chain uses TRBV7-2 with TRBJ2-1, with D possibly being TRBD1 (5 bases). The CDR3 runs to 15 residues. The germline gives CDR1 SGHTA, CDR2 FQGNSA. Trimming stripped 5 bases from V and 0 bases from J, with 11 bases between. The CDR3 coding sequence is TGTGCCAGCAGCCCAGGGTTCGGCTCCTACAATGAGCAGTTCTTC. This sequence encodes CASSPGFGSYNEQFF.

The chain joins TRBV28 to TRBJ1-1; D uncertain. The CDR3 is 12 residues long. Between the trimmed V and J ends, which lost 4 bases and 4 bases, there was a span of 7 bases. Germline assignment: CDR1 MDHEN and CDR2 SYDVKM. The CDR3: CASSSRATEAFF. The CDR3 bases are TGTGCCAGCAGTTCTCGGGCCACTGAAGCTTTCTTT. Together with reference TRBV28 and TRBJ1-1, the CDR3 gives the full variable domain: DVKVTQSSRYLVKRTGEKVFLECVQDMDHENMFWYRQDPGLGLRLIYFSYDVKMKEKGDIPEGYSVSREKKERFSLILESASTNQTSMYLCASSSRATEAFFGQGTRLTVV.

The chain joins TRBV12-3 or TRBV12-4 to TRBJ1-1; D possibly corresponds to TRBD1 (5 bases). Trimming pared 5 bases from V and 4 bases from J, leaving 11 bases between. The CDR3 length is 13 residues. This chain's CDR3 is CASSTGLGTEAFF. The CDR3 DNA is TGTGCCAGCAGTACGGGACTGGGCACTGAAGCTTTCTTT.

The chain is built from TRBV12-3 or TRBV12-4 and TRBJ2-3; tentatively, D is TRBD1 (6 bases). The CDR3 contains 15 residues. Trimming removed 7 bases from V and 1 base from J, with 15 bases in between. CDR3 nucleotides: TGTGCCAGCACCTCCACGACAGGTGGCACAGATACGCAGTATTTT. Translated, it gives CASTSTTGGTDTQYF.